One T cell receptor beta chain is described in this entry. Its antigen is unknown. Per-base quality was not reported, and no clone a single base away is much larger than it. These data belong to a study of OX40 agonist ivuxolimab in advanced cancers. Broadly, across the study: Ivuxolimab, which targeted the costimulatory receptor OX40 (CD134), was an agonistic, fully human IgG2 monoclonal antibody. Intravenous ivuxolimab was administered to patients every 2 weeks at six dose levels: 0.01, 0.1, 0.3, 1.5, 3 and 10 mg/kg. Of the 50 to 55 patients in dose escalation, 19 had hepatocellular carcinoma, about 15 had melanoma, 9 had renal cell carcinoma and 9 had head and neck cancer. In the dose-escalation cohort, more than 80% of patients were male, and the mean age was roughly 60 years with a range of roughly 20 to 79. Patients were allowed to have had prior anti-PD-1, anti-PD-L1 or anti-CTLA-4 therapy, and 40% of the dose-escalation patients had been treated with checkpoint inhibitors. Partial responses occurred in three dose-escalation patients: two with cutaneous melanoma and one with hepatocellular carcinoma. Peripheral TCRbeta sequencing aimed to test whether ivuxolimab altered TCR sequence diversity and caused clonal T-cell expansion. The paper reports the monotherapy dose-escalation portion (N = 52 patients) of the phase I ivuxolimab trial. The investigation overall reported the following: At doses of 0.1 to 3.0 mg/kg, clonal expansion of both CD4+ and CD8+ T cells in blood was seen between baseline and week 6. The antigen specificity of the peripheral T cells that underwent clonal expansion was not determined. Low levels of normalized T-cell clonal expansion were also seen in some patients who did not respond. After ivuxolimab, CD8+ T cells had more expanded clones than CD4+ T cells on average. In partial responders in the 0.1-3.0 mg/kg groups, normalized peripheral clonal expansion was found to be among the lowest, especially among CD8+ T cells.

To sequence the TCRbeta CDR3 region, genomic DNA was isolated from the sorted cells. TCRbeta CDR3 regions were sequenced using the immunoSEQ Assay. TCRdb obtained this table from immuneACCESS and retained in-frame rearrangements with V and J assigned. These tables miss some clones; where compared with another copy, unresolved V genes account for less than half of the shortfall, and the remainder is unexplained. This sample lists about 61,000 clones; approximately 86% were detected once. The ten top clones hold around 0.6% of the sample. The trial excluded patients who had a history of autoimmune disease or who were on systemic immunosuppression. Peripheral blood for TCR sequencing was drawn from every dose cohort at baseline, at cycle 4 day 1 and at cycle 7 day 1. The samples were taken from a phase I, first-in-human, multicenter, open-label dose-escalation trial of ivuxolimab. Adults with locally advanced or metastatic melanoma, renal cell carcinoma, hepatocellular carcinoma or head and neck squamous cell carcinoma were enrolled in the trial. Before TCR sequencing, CD4+ T cells and CD8+ T cells from peripheral blood were sorted into separate populations.

As encoded in the germline V gene, CDR1 is MDHEN while CDR2 is SYDVKM. The CDR3 holds 14 amino acids from the cysteine to the phenylalanine. Only CDR3 DNA is held: 42 bases, read in frame from base 1. A distance of 13 bases separates the germline ends of V and J, which lose 3 bases and 8 bases respectively. Sample: CD4+ or CD8+ T cells sorted from blood, taken in a trial of the OX40 agonist ivuxolimab. This receptor was identified in an adult with an advanced solid tumor such as melanoma, head and neck, liver or kidney cancer. The chain is assembled from TRBV28 and TRBJ1-4, with TRBD1 perhaps the D gene, on 6 matching bases. Read as DNA, the sequence is TGTGCCAGCAGTTTTCGGCAGGGGCGCGAAAAACTGTTTTTT. This codes for CASSFRQGREKLFF. Where the CDR3 stops, the reference TRBV28 and TRBJ1-4 genes take over; the full variable domain is DVKVTQSSRYLVKRTGEKVFLECVQDMDHENMFWYRQDPGLGLRLIYFSYDVKMKEKGDIPEGYSVSREKKERFSLILESASTNQTSMYLCASSFRQGREKLFFGSGTQLSVL.